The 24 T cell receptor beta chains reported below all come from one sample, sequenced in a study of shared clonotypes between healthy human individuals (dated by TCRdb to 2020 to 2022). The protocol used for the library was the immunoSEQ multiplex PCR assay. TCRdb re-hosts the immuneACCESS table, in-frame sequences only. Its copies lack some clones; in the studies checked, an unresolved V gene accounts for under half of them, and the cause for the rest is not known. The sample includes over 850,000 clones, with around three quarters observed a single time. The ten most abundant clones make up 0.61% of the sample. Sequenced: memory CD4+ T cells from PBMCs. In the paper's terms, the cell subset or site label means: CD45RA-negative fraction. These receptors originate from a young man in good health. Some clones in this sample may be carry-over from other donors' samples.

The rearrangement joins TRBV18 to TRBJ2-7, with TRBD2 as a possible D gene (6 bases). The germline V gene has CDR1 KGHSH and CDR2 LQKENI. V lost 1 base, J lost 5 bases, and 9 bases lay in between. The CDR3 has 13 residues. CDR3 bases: TGTGCCAGCTCACCACAAGGAGGGGACGAGCAGTACTTC. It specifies CASSPQGGDEQYF.

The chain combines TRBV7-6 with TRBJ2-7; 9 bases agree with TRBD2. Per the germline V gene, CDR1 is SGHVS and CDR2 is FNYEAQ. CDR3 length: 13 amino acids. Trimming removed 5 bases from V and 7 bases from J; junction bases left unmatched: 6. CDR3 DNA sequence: TGTGCCAGCAGCCGCGGGACTAGCCAGGAGCAGTACTTC. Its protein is CASSRGTSQEQYF.

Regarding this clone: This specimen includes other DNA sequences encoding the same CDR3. The CDR3 DNA reads as TGTGCCTGGAGTGGGACAGGTAACACTGAAGCTTTCTTT. Translating it yields CAWSGTGNTEAFF. The V and J genes are TRBV30 and TRBJ1-1, with 7 nucleotides matching TRBD1. Germline V gene sequence: CDR1 GTSNPN, CDR2 SVGIG (reference sequence). Trimming took 1 base from V and 2 from J; bases not matched to a gene: 1. This CDR3 comprises 13 residues.

The CDR3 spells CASSGRRDTDTQYF. DNA of the CDR3: TGTGCCAGCAGTGGACGTAGGGACACAGATACGCAGTATTTT. The chain joins TRBV28 to TRBJ2-3; no reliable D call. The CDR3 is 14 residues long. The V end lost 5 bases, the J end lost 2 bases, and 11 bases lay between the germline ends. CDR1 and CDR2 from the germline V gene are MDHEN and SYDVKM.

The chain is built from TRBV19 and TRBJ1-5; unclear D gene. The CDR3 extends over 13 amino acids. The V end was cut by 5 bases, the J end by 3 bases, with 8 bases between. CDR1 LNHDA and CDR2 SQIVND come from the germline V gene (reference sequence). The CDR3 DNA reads TGTGCCAGTAGTTGGGCAGACAATCAGCCCCAGCATTTT. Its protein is CASSWADNQPQHF.

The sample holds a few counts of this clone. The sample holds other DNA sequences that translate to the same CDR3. This chain's CDR3 is CATRGSQETQYF. The CDR3 region has the DNA TGTGCCACCAGAGGCAGCCAAGAGACCCAGTACTTC. This rearrangement joins TRBV15 to TRBJ2-5; D is unresolved. Trimming removed 6 bases at V and 1 base at J, with 6 bases between. The CDR3 has 12 residues. Germline CDR1 LNHNV, CDR2 YYDKDF (reference sequence). The full variable domain, in which reference TRBV15 and TRBJ2-5 provide the parts outside the CDR3, is DAMVIQNPRYQVTQFGKPVTLSCSQTLNHNVMYWYQQKSSQAPKLLFHYYDKDFNNEADTPDNFQSRRPNTSFCFLDIRSPGLGDTAMYLCATRGSQETQYFGPGTRLLVL.

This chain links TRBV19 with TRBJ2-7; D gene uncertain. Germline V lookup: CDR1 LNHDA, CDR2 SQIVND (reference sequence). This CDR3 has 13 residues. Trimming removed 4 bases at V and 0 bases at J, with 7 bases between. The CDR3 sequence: CASSNSRSYEQYF. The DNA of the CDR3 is TGTGCCAGTAGTAACAGCCGCTCCTACGAGCAGTACTTC.

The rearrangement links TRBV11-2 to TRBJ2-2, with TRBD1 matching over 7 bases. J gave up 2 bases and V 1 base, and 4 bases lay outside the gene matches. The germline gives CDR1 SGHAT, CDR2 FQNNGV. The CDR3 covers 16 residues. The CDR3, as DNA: TGTGCCAGCAGCTTAGCCCGGGACAGCAACACCGGGGAGCTGTTTTTT. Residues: CASSLARDSNTGELFF.

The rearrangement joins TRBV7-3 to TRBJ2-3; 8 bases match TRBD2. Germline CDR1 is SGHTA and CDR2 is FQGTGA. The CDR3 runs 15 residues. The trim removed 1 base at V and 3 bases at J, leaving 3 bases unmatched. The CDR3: CASSLMSGGTDTQYF. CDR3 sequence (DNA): TGTGCCAGCAGCTTAATGTCGGGAGGGACAGATACGCAGTATTTT.

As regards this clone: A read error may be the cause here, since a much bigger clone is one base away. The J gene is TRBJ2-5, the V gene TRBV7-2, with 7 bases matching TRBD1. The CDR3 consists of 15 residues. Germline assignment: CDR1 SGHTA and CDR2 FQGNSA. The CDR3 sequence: CASSIARGLAETQYF. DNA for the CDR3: TGTGCCAGCAGCATAGCCAGGGGGTTAGCAGAGACCCAGTACTTC.

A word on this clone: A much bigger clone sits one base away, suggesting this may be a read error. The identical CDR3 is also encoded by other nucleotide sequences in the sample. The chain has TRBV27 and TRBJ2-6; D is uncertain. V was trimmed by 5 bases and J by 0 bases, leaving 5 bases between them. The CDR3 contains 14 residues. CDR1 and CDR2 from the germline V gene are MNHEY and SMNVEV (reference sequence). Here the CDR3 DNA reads TGTGCCAGCAGTCCCCTCTCTGGGGCCAACGTCCTGACTTTC. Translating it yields CASSPLSGANVLTF.

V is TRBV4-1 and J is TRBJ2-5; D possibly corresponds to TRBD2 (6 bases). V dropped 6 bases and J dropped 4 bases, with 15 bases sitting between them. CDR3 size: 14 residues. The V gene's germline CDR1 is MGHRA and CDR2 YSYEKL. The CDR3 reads CASSNSWGGETQYF. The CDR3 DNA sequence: TGCGCCAGCAGTAACTCCTGGGGAGGAGAGACCCAGTACTTC.

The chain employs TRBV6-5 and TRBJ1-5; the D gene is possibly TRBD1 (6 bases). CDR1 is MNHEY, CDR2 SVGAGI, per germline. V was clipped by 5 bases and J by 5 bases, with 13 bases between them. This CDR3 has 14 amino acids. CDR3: CASSEGQNYQPQHF. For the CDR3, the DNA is TGTGCCAGCAGTGAAGGACAGAATTATCAGCCCCAGCATTTT.

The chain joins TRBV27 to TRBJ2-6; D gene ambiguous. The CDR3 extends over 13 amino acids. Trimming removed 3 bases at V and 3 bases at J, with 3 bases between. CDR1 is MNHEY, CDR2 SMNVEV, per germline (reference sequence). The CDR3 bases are TGTGCCAGCAGTTTTCGTGGGGCCAACGTCCTGACTTTC. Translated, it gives CASSFRGANVLTF.

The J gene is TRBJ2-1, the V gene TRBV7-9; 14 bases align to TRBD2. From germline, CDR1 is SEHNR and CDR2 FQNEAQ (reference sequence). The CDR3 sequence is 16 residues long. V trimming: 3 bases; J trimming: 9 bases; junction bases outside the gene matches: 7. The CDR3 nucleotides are TGTGCCAGCAGCTTCTCCGGGACTAGCGGGAGTAGTGAGCAGTTCTTC. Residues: CASSFSGTSGSSEQFF.

Written as DNA, the CDR3 is TGTGCCTTGGGCGGGAACACTGAAGCTTTCTTT. It is translated as CALGGNTEAFF. The V and J genes are TRBV6-6 and TRBJ1-1; D is undetermined. The ends were cut back, 11 bases at V and 1 base at J, with 8 bases in the middle. Germline V lookup: CDR1 MNHNY, CDR2 SVGAGI (reference sequence). CDR3 length: 11 residues.

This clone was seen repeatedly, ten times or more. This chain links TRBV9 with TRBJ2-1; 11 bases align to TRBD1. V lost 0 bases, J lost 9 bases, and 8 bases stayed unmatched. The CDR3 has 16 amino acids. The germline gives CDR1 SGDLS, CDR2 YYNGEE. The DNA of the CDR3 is TGTGCCAGCAGCGTAGTGGGTGGACAGGGGGCTGGTGAGCAGTTCTTC. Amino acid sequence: CASSVVGGQGAGEQFF.

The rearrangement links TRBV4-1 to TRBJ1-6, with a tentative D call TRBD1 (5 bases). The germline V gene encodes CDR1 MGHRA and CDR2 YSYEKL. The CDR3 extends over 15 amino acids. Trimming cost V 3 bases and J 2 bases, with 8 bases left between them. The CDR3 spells CASSQRRAYNSPLHF. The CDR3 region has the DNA TGCGCCAGCAGCCAGCGCAGGGCCTATAATTCACCCCTCCACTTT.

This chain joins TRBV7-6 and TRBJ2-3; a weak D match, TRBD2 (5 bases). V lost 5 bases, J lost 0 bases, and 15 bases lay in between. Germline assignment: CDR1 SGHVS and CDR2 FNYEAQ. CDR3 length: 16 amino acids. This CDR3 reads CASSPWADSSTDTQYF. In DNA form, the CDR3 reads TGTGCCAGCAGCCCCTGGGCGGACTCTAGCACAGATACGCAGTATTTT.

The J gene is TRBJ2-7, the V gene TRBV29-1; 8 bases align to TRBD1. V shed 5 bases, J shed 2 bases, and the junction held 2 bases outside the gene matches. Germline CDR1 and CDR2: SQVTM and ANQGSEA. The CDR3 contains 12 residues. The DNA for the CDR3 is TGCAGCGTTAGACAGGGGACCTACGAGCAGTACTTC. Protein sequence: CSVRQGTYEQYF.

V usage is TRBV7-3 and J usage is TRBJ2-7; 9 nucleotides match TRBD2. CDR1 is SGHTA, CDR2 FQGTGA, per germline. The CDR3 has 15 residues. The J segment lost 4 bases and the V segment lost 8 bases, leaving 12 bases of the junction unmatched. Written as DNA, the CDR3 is TGTGCCAGCGGACTTAGCGGGAGTATTCCTTACGAGCAGTACTTC. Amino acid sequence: CASGLSGSIPYEQYF. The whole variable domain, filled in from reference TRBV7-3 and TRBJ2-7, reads GAGVSQTPSNKVTEKGKYVELRCDPISGHTALYWYRQSLGQGPEFLIYFQGTGAADDSGLPNDRFFAVRPEGSVSTLKIQRTERGDSAVYLCASGLSGSIPYEQYFGPGTRLTVT.

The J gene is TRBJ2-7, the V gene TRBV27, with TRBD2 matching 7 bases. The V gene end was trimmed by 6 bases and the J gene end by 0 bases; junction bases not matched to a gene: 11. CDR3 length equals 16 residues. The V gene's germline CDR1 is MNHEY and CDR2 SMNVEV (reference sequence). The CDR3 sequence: CASRLVAGASSYEQYF. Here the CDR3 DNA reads TGTGCCAGCAGACTGGTCGCGGGAGCCAGCTCCTACGAGCAGTACTTC.

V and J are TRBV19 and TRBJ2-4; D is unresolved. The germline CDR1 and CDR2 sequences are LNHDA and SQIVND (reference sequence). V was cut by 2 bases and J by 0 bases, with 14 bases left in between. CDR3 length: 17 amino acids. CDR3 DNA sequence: TGTGCCAGTAGTATAAGGAGCAGTATGCTAGCCAAAAACATTCAGTACTTC. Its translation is CASSIRSSMLAKNIQYF.

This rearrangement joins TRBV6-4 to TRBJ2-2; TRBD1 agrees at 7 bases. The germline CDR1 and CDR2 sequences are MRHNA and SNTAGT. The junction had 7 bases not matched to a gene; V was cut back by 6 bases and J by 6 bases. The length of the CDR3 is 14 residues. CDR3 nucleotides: TGTGCCAGCAGGCCACAGGGGTTCGCCGGGGAGCTGTTTTTT. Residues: CASRPQGFAGELFF.